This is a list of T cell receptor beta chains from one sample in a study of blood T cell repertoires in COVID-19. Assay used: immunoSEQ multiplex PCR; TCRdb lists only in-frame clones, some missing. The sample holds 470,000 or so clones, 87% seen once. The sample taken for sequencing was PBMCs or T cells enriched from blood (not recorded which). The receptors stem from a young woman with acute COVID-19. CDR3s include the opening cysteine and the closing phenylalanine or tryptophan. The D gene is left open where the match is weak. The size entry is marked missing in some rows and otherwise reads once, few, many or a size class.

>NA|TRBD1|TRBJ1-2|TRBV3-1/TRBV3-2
TGTGCCAGCAGCCAATCGCCTGGGACAGGCGGGGGCTACACCTTC
CASSQSPGTGGGYTF
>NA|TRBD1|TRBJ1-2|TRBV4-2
TGTGCCAGCAGCCCAACGACAGGGGACTATGGCTACACCTTC
CASSPTTGDYGYTF
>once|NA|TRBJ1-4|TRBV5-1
TGCGCCAGCAGCTTGTATGGCCAGGGTTCAACTAATGAAAAACTGTTTTTT
CASSLYGQGSTNEKLFF
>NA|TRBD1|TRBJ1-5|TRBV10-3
TGTGCCATCAGTGCTGGGACAGGGGGTCAGCCCCAGCATTTT
CAISAGTGGQPQHF
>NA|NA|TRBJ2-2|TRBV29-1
TGCAGCGTTTCTTCTGCCGGGACTTTTCTGGGGGTGGGGGAGCTGTTTTTT
CSVSSAGTFLGVGELFF
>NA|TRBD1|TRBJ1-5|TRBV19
TGTGCCAGTAAGGGACAGGGGTACAATCAGCCCCAGCATTTT
CASKGQGYNQPQHF
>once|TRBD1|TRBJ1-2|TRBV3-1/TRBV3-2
TGTGCCAGCAGCCAGAACAGGGGGCATGGCTACACCTTC
CASSQNRGHGYTF
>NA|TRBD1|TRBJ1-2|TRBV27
TGTGCCAGCAGTCGGACAGGGGCGGTTTATGGCTACACCTTC
CASSRTGAVYGYTF
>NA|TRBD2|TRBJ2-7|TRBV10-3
TGTGCCTCGTCCGGGACTAGCGGGAGGGCCCCCTACGAGCAGTACTTC
CASSGTSGRAPYEQYF
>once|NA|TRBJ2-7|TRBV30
TGTGCCTGGATGGGTAGGGGTTACGAGCAGTACTTC
CAWMGRGYEQYF